The entry that follows covers one T cell receptor (beta chain) sequence. The antigen is unknown. This entry is derived from a study of T-cell memory formation after mild COVID-19. Turning to the study itself: TCR clusters mostly belonged to single donors.

The study, taken as a whole, reports: Clones contracting over day 15 to 85 were CD4/CD8 balanced, with later expanders leaning CD4+. Cross-reactive memory apparently joined, as some responding clones appeared in pre-infection memory.

Germline CDR1 reads KGHDR; CDR2 reads SFDVKD. V lost 4 bases to trimming and J lost 9 bases, with 9 bases between them. The CDR3 loop spans 12 amino acids. Constant-segment primers served in 5'RACE that generated TCR alpha and TCR beta cDNA libraries bearing sample barcodes and UMIs. TCRdb re-called the 5' RACE reads through MiXCR, storing one row per CDR3 protein. This table has about 55,000 distinct CDR3 sequences, 9% to 9.5% appearing once. V is TRBV24-1 and J is TRBJ2-1, with D maybe TRBD2 (5 bases). The source of this sequence is a man between 18 and 35 years old who had mild COVID-19 (a few samples of this study predate the infection). Cell type and time point are not known. The sequencing input was PBMCs or a T cell subset sorted from them (not recorded which). The CDR3 DNA sequence: TGTGCCACCAGTGACCCGGGAAGTGAGCAGTTCTTC. It codes for CATSDPGSEQFF.